These 16 T cell receptor beta chains came from one sample sequenced in a study of T-cell memory formation after mild COVID-19 (dated by TCRdb to 2020 to 2022). The library was generated by 5' RACE. The sequencer listed for this sample is Illumina NovaSeq 6000. TCRdb reprocessed the public reads (quality trimming at Q25 with fastp, clone calling with MiXCR) and kept in-frame beta chains. A single entry per CDR3 protein holds the most common genes and DNA from its merged rows. Here the sample has some 320,000 distinct CDR3 sequences; 14% occur a single time. The ten largest clones represent around 20% of the sample. The material sequenced was PBMCs or a T cell subset sorted from them (not recorded which). These TCRs come from a man aged 18 to 30 who had mild COVID-19 (a few samples of this study predate the infection). The sample titles of this study are shuffled in the database, so cell type and time point are left out; the donor was told from shared clones.

The genes are TRBV11-1 and TRBJ2-5; D may be TRBD2 (5 bases). V shed 5 bases and J shed 5 bases, with 15 bases lying between them. Germline loops: CDR1 SGHAT, CDR2 FQDESV (reference sequence). CDR3 length: 14 residues. For the CDR3, the DNA is TGTGCCAGCAGCCCCCCTCTCTCGGGGGAGACCCAGTACTTC. Amino acid sequence: CASSPPLSGETQYF.

This clonotype was detected ten times or more. V and J are TRBV18 and TRBJ2-3; tentatively, D is TRBD1 (5 bases). The germline V gene encodes CDR1 KGHSH and CDR2 LQKENI. The CDR3 is 13 amino acids. Trimming removed 3 bases from V and 6 bases from J, with 10 bases in between. The CDR3 bases are TGTGCCAGCTCACCGCTCAGGGCGGATACGCAGTATTTT. This sequence encodes CASSPLRADTQYF.

V is TRBV11-1 and J is TRBJ2-5, with no clear D. Trimming left V 2 bases short and J 1 base short, with 8 bases between. The length of the CDR3 is 14 residues. Germline CDR1 and CDR2: SGHAT and FQDESV (reference sequence). In DNA form, the CDR3 reads TGTGCCAGCAGCTTACTTAAACTCCAAGAGACCCAGTACTTC. Residues: CASSLLKLQETQYF.

This clonotype was detected a few times. The rearrangement links TRBV7-8 to TRBJ2-2, with D perhaps TRBD1 (6 bases). CDR1 is SGHVS and CDR2 is FQNEAQ in the germline V gene. V was cut by 7 bases and J by 1 base, with 13 bases left in between. The CDR3 runs 15 residues. CDR3 region: CASTLDSLNTGELFF. DNA of the CDR3: TGTGCCAGCACCCTGGACAGTTTGAACACCGGGGAGCTGTTTTTT.

This rearrangement joins TRBV28 to TRBJ2-7; D is uncertain. V lost 4 bases and J 3 bases, leaving 19 bases between the germline ends. Germline CDR1 reads MDHEN; CDR2 reads SYDVKM. The CDR3 is 16 residues long. The CDR3 protein is CASSSGITPYLYEQYV. CDR3 bases: TGTGCCAGCAGTTCAGGAATCACCCCCTATCTCTACGAGCAGTACGTC.

The genes are TRBV7-2 and TRBJ1-4; 8 bases match TRBD1. The CDR3 is 15 amino acids. CDR1 SGHTA and CDR2 FQGNSA come from the germline V gene. With V trimmed by 6 bases and J by 2 bases, 5 bases remained unmatched. CDR3 region: CASSRQGATNEKLFF. The CDR3 nucleotides are TGTGCCAGCAGTCGTCAGGGGGCGACTAATGAAAAACTGTTTTTT.

J is TRBJ2-3 and V is TRBV27, with D maybe TRBD1 (5 bases). Germline CDR1 and CDR2: MNHEY and SMNVEV (reference sequence). Between the trimmed V and J ends, which lost 5 bases and 1 base, there was a span of 13 bases. The CDR3 totals 15 residues. CDR3 DNA: TGTGCCAGCAGTGCCCCAGGGTGGGGCACAGATACGCAGTATTTT. This encodes CASSAPGWGTDTQYF.

This clonotype was seen repeatedly, ten times or more. The rearrangement links TRBV12-3 or TRBV12-4 to TRBJ2-7, with D perhaps TRBD2 (6 bases). The CDR3 totals 13 residues. V lost 7 bases, J lost 6 bases, and 16 bases lay in between. Written as DNA, the CDR3 is TGTGCCAGCACCCTCGGGGGTCGTTCCGAGCAGTACTTC. Its protein is CASTLGGRSEQYF.

The table lists this clonotype with a few counts. The chain carries TRBV2 and TRBJ1-5; D may be TRBD1 (6 bases). V lost 3 bases and J 4 bases, leaving 10 bases between the germline ends. Germline-derived CDR1 and CDR2 are SNHLY and FYNNEI. The CDR3 covers 14 residues. Here the CDR3 reads CASSEEQGNQPQHF. CDR3 DNA sequence: TGTGCCAGCAGTGAGGAACAGGGAAATCAGCCCCAGCATTTT.

V and J are TRBV20-1 and TRBJ1-1, with D hard to call. CDR1 is DFQATT, CDR2 SNEGSKA, per germline (reference sequence). Trimming cost V 4 bases and J 6 bases, with 18 bases left between them. This CDR3 contains 14 residues. CDR3 amino acids: CSATKSGGVAEAFF. The CDR3 DNA is TGCAGTGCTACCAAATCAGGTGGTGTGGCTGAAGCTTTCTTT.

The genes are TRBV7-6 and TRBJ2-3, with D maybe TRBD2 (6 bases). This CDR3 is built from 15 residues. The germline CDR1 and CDR2 sequences are SGHVS and FNYEAQ. V lost 3 bases and J lost 1, with 11 bases in between. CDR3 nucleotides: TGTGCCAGCAGCTTCGGCGGGGATCGCACAGATACGCAGTATTTT. Encoded protein: CASSFGGDRTDTQYF.

The V gene is TRBV12-3 or TRBV12-4, the J gene TRBJ2-5; TRBD2 might be the D (6 bases). The V and J ends lost 7 bases and 7 bases respectively, with 19 bases between them. This CDR3 spans 14 amino acids. The DNA for the CDR3 is TGTGCCAGCACCCTCCGCGGGACCAAAGGGACCCAGTACTTC. As protein: CASTLRGTKGTQYF.

A few counts support this clonotype. J is TRBJ2-1 and V is TRBV12-3 or TRBV12-4; tentatively, D is TRBD2 (6 bases). The V and J ends lost 4 bases and 1 base respectively, with 14 bases between them. There are 16 residues in the CDR3. CDR3 protein: CASSWGLDLSYNEQFF. The CDR3 DNA is TGTGCCAGCAGTTGGGGACTTGACCTTTCCTACAATGAGCAGTTCTTC.

CDR3 nucleotides: TGTGCCAGCAGGCCCGGCCGGTTGGATACGCAGTATTTT. It codes for CASRPGRLDTQYF. V is TRBV12-3 or TRBV12-4 and J is TRBJ2-3; D uncertain. The CDR3 extends over 13 amino acids. Deletions cut 6 bases from V and 6 bases from J, with 13 bases between.

V is TRBV6-5 and J is TRBJ2-2; D is possibly TRBD2 (6 bases). V gave up 2 bases and J gave up 1 base, with 17 bases separating them. Germline V gives CDR1 MNHEY, CDR2 SVGAGI. The CDR3 runs 18 residues. CDR3 protein: CASSYGTEVGGNTGELFF. The CDR3 coding sequence is TGTGCCAGCAGTTACGGTACCGAAGTCGGGGGGAACACCGGGGAGCTGTTTTTT.

This clonotype showed up just a few times. The V call is TRBV12-3 or TRBV12-4, the J call TRBJ2-7; 9 bases are shared with TRBD1. V dropped 6 bases and J dropped 3; count of bases not matched to a gene: 3. CDR3 length equals 13 residues. The CDR3 DNA is TGTGCCAGCAGGACAGGGGGTCGCTACGAGCAGTACTTC. Its translation is CASRTGGRYEQYF.